This T cell receptor beta chain comes out of a study of type 1 regulatory T cells. Study-wide context: This in vitro CD4 product, T-allo10, is enriched for Tr1 cells and alloantigen-specific.

From the reads, TCRdb called clonotypes with MiXCR, one entry per CDR3 protein. The sample has about 68,000 distinct CDR3 sequences; around 68% are singletons. The graft donor-derived T-allo10 cells reportedly recognize host alloantigens, are anergic, and suppress alloantigen-specifically. This clonotype was observed many times. Antigen specificity is unknown. The TCR originated in a human donor in good health. Sequencing was carried out using cultured T cells, either the whole culture or a sorted T cell fraction (not recorded which). As to subset: Tr1-enriched cell product generated in vitro against host alloantigens.

CDR3: CASSKVRITGTGGPNQPQHF. The CDR3 region has the DNA TGTGCCAGCAGCAAAGTTCGGATTACCGGGACAGGGGGTCCTAATCAGCCCCAGCATTTT. The J gene is TRBJ1-5, the V gene TRBV27; the match to TRBD1 covers 11 bases. The V gene's germline CDR1 is MNHEY and CDR2 SMNVEV (reference sequence). The ends lost 6 bases at V and 4 bases at J; junction bases unmatched: 20. The CDR3 has 20 residues.